Each of the 15 T cell receptor beta chains below was sequenced from the same sample in a study of post-analysis software for immune sequencing data. Points from the study as a whole: When patients were compared with controls, five TRBV segments were more frequent, TRBV5-6, TRBV5-1 and TRBV20-1 among them.

Unique molecular identifiers had been added to the TCR beta cDNA libraries. One entry per CDR3 protein, called by TCRdb with MiXCR from the PCR reads. Seen here are almost 700,000 distinct CDR3 sequences, over 45% observed once, and the top ten hold over 9%. The antigens for these receptors are not known. Sequencing input: blood. Every receptor here comes from a girl aged 2-10 years with multiple sclerosis.

The chain uses TRBV9 and TRBJ2-2; D unclear. Germline V CDR1 and CDR2: SGDLS, YYNGEE. The V end was cut by 3 bases, the J end by 4 bases, with 10 bases between. The CDR3 length is 14 residues. CDR3 residues: CASSENLLTGELFF. The CDR3 region has the DNA TGTGCCAGCAGCGAAAACCTCCTCACCGGGGAGCTGTTTTTT.

The table lists this clonotype with a few counts. This chain connects TRBV29-1 to TRBJ2-5; TRBD2 might be the D (5 bases). TRBJ2-7 explains the end of the DNA better; the J call may be wrong. Looked up from germline, CDR1 is SQVTM and CDR2 is ANQGSEA. CDR3 length: 12 residues. The CDR3 loop is CSVGDGDYEQYF. The CDR3 coding sequence is TGCAGCGTTGGAGACGGGGACTACGAGCAGTACTTC.

This chain links TRBV5-1 with TRBJ2-1; 14 bases map to TRBD2. J was trimmed by 7 bases and V by 2 bases; bases with no gene match: 5. Germline loops: CDR1 SGHRS, CDR2 YFSETQ. The CDR3 is made up of 16 amino acids. CDR3: CASSFRGLAGVNEQFF. CDR3 sequence (DNA): TGCGCCAGCAGCTTTCGGGGACTAGCGGGAGTAAATGAGCAGTTCTTC.

This clonotype was seen only a few times. J is TRBJ2-5 and V is TRBV7-9, with a tentative D call TRBD2 (6 bases). This CDR3 spans 14 amino acids. CDR1 and CDR2 (germline): SEHNR, FQNEAQ (reference sequence). The V end was cut by 2 bases, the J end by 2 bases, with 9 bases between. CDR3 region: CASSLRSGQETQYF. The CDR3 DNA is TGTGCCAGCAGCTTACGCAGCGGGCAAGAGACCCAGTACTTC.

The rearrangement links TRBV4-3 to TRBJ2-3; possibly TRBD2 for D (5 bases). This CDR3 contains 16 residues. Germline lookup yields CDR1 LGHNA and CDR2 YSLEER. The V end lost 4 bases, the J end lost 0 bases, and 14 bases lay between the germline ends. The CDR3 here is CASSPRALLSTDTQYF. The CDR3, as DNA: TGCGCCAGCAGCCCGCGGGCCTTACTTAGCACAGATACGCAGTATTTT.

The CDR3: CASRRNTGTGGKYEQYF. The CDR3 DNA reads as TGTGCCAGCAGGAGAAACACCGGGACAGGGGGCAAATACGAGCAGTACTTC. This rearrangement joins TRBV6-1 to TRBJ2-4; the match to TRBD1 covers 12 bases. TRBJ2-7 matches the DNA end more closely, so the J call is doubtful. This CDR3 region has 17 residues. Germline V lookup: CDR1 MNHNS, CDR2 SASEGT.

This sequence joins TRBV7-2 and TRBJ2-1; 7 nucleotides match TRBD2. Germline V gene data show CDR1 as SGHTA and CDR2 as FQGNSA. V shed 7 bases, J shed 2 bases, and the junction held 5 bases outside the gene matches. The CDR3 extends over 14 amino acids. The CDR3 sequence is CASMVGGAYNEQFF. In DNA form, the CDR3 reads TGTGCCAGCATGGTGGGGGGGGCCTACAATGAGCAGTTCTTC.

The chain recombines TRBV7-6 with TRBJ2-3; TRBD2 matches 10 bases. Losses at the gene ends were 3 bases for V and 0 bases for J; bases not matched to a gene: 9. CDR1 SGHVS and CDR2 FNYEAQ come from the germline V gene. The CDR3 length is 18 residues. As DNA, the CDR3 is TGTGCCAGCAGCTTCCGAGCGGGGGGGCAATTTAGCACAGATACGCAGTATTTT. It is translated as CASSFRAGGQFSTDTQYF. The complete variable domain, with remaining parts taken from reference TRBV7-6 and TRBJ2-3, reads GAGVSQSPRYKVTKRGQDVALRCDPISGHVSLYWYRQALGQGPEFLTYFNYEAQQDKSGLPNDRFSAERPEGSISTLTIQRTEQRDSAMYRCASSFRAGGQFSTDTQYFGPGTRLTVL.

The J gene is TRBJ2-7, the V gene TRBV20-1; no clear D. Germline V gene lookup returns CDR1 DFQATT and CDR2 SNEGSKA (reference sequence). With 3 bases removed from V and 0 bases from J, the gap between germline ends came to 12 bases. The CDR3 sequence is 14 residues long. Written as DNA, the CDR3 is TGCAGTGCTAGGGAGACCGCGAGCTCCTACGAGCAGTACTTC. Amino acid sequence: CSARETASSYEQYF.

This rearrangement joins TRBV29-1 to TRBJ1-2; D call uncertain. Germline V CDR1 and CDR2: SQVTM, ANQGSEA. Trimming removed 2 bases from V and 4 bases from J, with 20 bases in between. The CDR3 is 16 amino acids. The CDR3 sequence is CSVEPLEDPSLYGYTF. The DNA of the CDR3 is TGCAGCGTTGAACCCCTGGAGGACCCCTCGCTCTATGGCTACACCTTC.

This rearrangement joins TRBV20-1 to TRBJ1-2; D is unclear. Germline CDR1 DFQATT, CDR2 SNEGSKA (reference sequence). Trimming took 0 bases from V and 2 from J, leaving 16 bases between them. This CDR3 region has 16 residues. CDR3 DNA: TGCAGTGCTAGAGATGCAAAAGAGGGCCTGAACTATGGCTACACCTTC. Translation: CSARDAKEGLNYGYTF.

In nucleotides, the CDR3 is TGTGCCAGCAGTGCGGTAACGAGCGGGAGCTACAATGAGCAGTTCTTC. Its protein is CASSAVTSGSYNEQFF. The chain uses TRBV2 and TRBJ2-1; 8 bases line up with TRBD2. Looked up from germline, CDR1 is SNHLY and CDR2 is FYNNEI. CDR3 length: 16 amino acids. The V and J ends lost 4 bases and 3 bases, in that order; junction bases with no gene match: 8.

The chain uses TRBV10-3 and TRBJ2-1, with D maybe TRBD2 (5 bases). Trimming pared 0 bases from V and 8 bases from J, leaving 26 bases between. Germline CDR1 ENHRY, CDR2 SYGVKD. CDR3 length equals 19 residues. The CDR3, as DNA: TGTGCCATCAGTGAGTCGGTTTTTCCCCCGGGGAATTCTTACGATGAGCAGTTCTTC. Translating gives CAISESVFPPGNSYDEQFF.

This clonotype was counted only a few times. V is TRBV6-5 and J is TRBJ2-3; TRBD1 is a possible D gene (6 bases). The CDR3 extends over 18 amino acids. V gave up 2 bases and J gave up 0 bases, with 18 bases separating them. Germline V gives CDR1 MNHEY, CDR2 SVGAGI. DNA of the CDR3: TGTGCCAGCAGTTACCCTACCGACAGGCTACCTAGCACAGATACGCAGTATTTT. Amino acid sequence: CASSYPTDRLPSTDTQYF.

The genes are TRBV15 and TRBJ2-3, with a tentative D call TRBD1 (5 bases). Germline loops: CDR1 LNHNV, CDR2 YYDKDF (reference sequence). V was cut by 0 bases and J by 0 bases, with 10 bases left in between. This CDR3 region has 16 residues. The CDR3 DNA follows: TGTGCCACCAGCAGAGAGGGGCAAACTAGCACAGATACGCAGTATTTT. Translated, it gives CATSREGQTSTDTQYF.